These 28 T cell receptor beta chains originate from one sample sequenced in a study of post-analysis software for immune sequencing data. Study-level points and caveats: Patients carried roughly 5 TRBV segments more frequently than controls did, and TRBV5-6, TRBV5-1 and TRBV20-1 were among them.

cDNA libraries for TCR beta contained unique molecular identifiers. One entry per CDR3 protein results from TCRdb running MiXCR on the PCR reads. The sample has about 820,000 distinct CDR3 sequences, 53% seen once. The antigens for these receptors are not known. Material for sequencing was blood. Source of these receptors: a girl aged 10 to 17 with multiple sclerosis.

The chain is built from TRBV20-1 and TRBJ2-5; D is possibly TRBD1 (6 bases). The CDR3 is 14 amino acids. Looked up from germline, CDR1 is DFQATT and CDR2 is SNEGSKA (reference sequence). V was pared by 5 bases and J by 1 base, with 14 bases between. The DNA of the CDR3 is TGCAGTGCTCGGTTTGGACAGATCCAAGAGACCCAGTACTTC. It yields the protein CSARFGQIQETQYF.

Details on this clonotype: A much larger clonotype is one base distant, so this may be a read error. V usage is TRBV29-1 and J usage is TRBJ2-7; 10 bases agree with TRBD2. TRBJ2-5 matches the DNA end more closely, so the J call is doubtful. Per the germline V gene, CDR1 is SQVTM and CDR2 is ANQGSEA. The CDR3 spans 13 residues. The CDR3 protein is CSAAQLAGETQYF. CDR3 sequence (DNA): TGCAGCGCTGCCCAACTAGCGGGGGAGACCCAGTACTTC.

The V call is TRBV20-1, the J call TRBJ2-6; 7 bases are a match to TRBD1. Germline V gene data show CDR1 as DFQATT and CDR2 as SNEGSKA (reference sequence). There are 18 residues in the CDR3. Trimming removed 3 bases from V and 1 base from J; junction bases left unmatched: 12. The CDR3 sequence: CSASKTGSGGSGANVLTF. The CDR3 region has the DNA TGCAGTGCTAGCAAGACAGGTTCAGGGGGTTCTGGGGCCAACGTCCTGACTTTC.

This chain connects TRBV20-1 to TRBJ2-7; 7 nucleotides agree with TRBD1. The trim removed 6 bases at V and 0 bases at J, leaving 8 bases unmatched. Germline CDR1 reads DFQATT; CDR2 reads SNEGSKA (reference sequence). The length of the CDR3 is 14 residues. CDR3 nucleotide sequence: TGCAGTGCCCTGGCGACAGGGAGCTCCTACGAGCAGTACTTC. Translating gives CSALATGSSYEQYF.

The chain is built from TRBV2 and TRBJ2-3, with D perhaps matching TRBD1 (5 bases). The V gene's germline CDR1 is SNHLY and CDR2 FYNNEI. V lost 4 bases and J lost 1, with 21 bases in between. The CDR3 loop spans 18 amino acids. CDR3: CASSGLGQGIRGTDTQYF. CDR3 coding DNA: TGTGCCAGCAGTGGCTTGGGGCAGGGTATTCGCGGCACAGATACGCAGTATTTT.

The gene calls are TRBV7-9 and TRBJ2-5; 8 bases are a match to TRBD2. The J call could be wrong; TRBJ2-7 is a better fit for the DNA end. Germline CDR1 SEHNR, CDR2 FQNEAQ (reference sequence). CDR3 length equals 16 residues. CDR3 coding DNA: TGTGCCAGCGGCAAAAGACCGGGACTAGGGGGACACGAGCAGTACTTC. This sequence encodes CASGKRPGLGGHEQYF.

This clonotype was observed a single time. The chain couples TRBV20-1 to TRBJ2-1, with D uncertain. V shed 3 bases and J shed 0 bases, with 12 bases lying between them. The CDR3 extends over 15 amino acids. CDR1 DFQATT and CDR2 SNEGSKA come from the germline V gene (reference sequence). CDR3 DNA sequence: TGCAGTGCTAGTGAGAGACCTAGCTCCTACAATGAGCAGTTCTTC. Encoded protein: CSASERPSSYNEQFF.

The V and J genes are TRBV7-2 and TRBJ1-5; D is possibly TRBD1 (6 bases). The CDR3 spans 14 residues. The germline gives CDR1 SGHTA, CDR2 FQGNSA. The V end lost 6 bases, the J end lost 5 bases, and 14 bases lay between the germline ends. CDR3 bases: TGTGCCAGCAGGGGGGTAGGGGGACATCAGCCCCAGCATTTT. It yields the protein CASRGVGGHQPQHF.

CDR3 coding DNA: TGTGCCAGCAGCCTTGACACAGGCGAGCAGTACTTC. Amino acids: CASSLDTGEQYF. The chain couples TRBV7-3 to TRBJ2-7; TRBD1 is a possible D gene (5 bases). The germline V gene has CDR1 SGHTA and CDR2 FQGTGA. The CDR3 is 12 amino acids. V shed 5 bases and J shed 6 bases, with 11 bases lying between them.

The chain uses TRBV5-1 and TRBJ2-1; D may correspond to TRBD1 or TRBD2 (6 bases each). Germline lookup yields CDR1 SGHRS and CDR2 YFSETQ. V lost 1 base, J lost 6 bases, and 26 bases lay in between. This CDR3 has 19 residues. CDR3 bases: TGCGCCAGCAGCTTGTTGGTTAGCCGGACTGGTGGAGGGGGCAATGAGCAGTTCTTC. Protein product: CASSLLVSRTGGGGNEQFF.

The chain recombines TRBV7-9 with TRBJ2-1; D is possibly TRBD2 (6 bases). Germline lookup yields CDR1 SEHNR and CDR2 FQNEAQ (reference sequence). Trimming left V 6 bases short and J 6 bases short, with 18 bases between. The length of the CDR3 is 15 residues. The CDR3 nucleotides are TGTGCCAGCAGTCCCCCGGGCGGGGAACCCAATGAGCAGTTCTTC. This sequence encodes CASSPPGGEPNEQFF.

The chain employs TRBV25-1 and TRBJ2-7; D is uncertain. CDR1 is MGHDK, CDR2 SYGVNS, per germline. The CDR3 loop spans 12 amino acids. Trimming took off 5 bases at V and 3 bases at J, with 8 bases between the two ends. The CDR3 bases are TGTGCCAGCAGTTATGGGATCTACGAGCAGTACTTC. Its translation is CASSYGIYEQYF.

The genes are TRBV5-5 and TRBJ2-7; D uncertain. Germline V CDR1 and CDR2: SGHKS, YYEKEE (reference sequence). Trimming stripped 0 bases from V and 6 bases from J, with 7 bases between. The CDR3 covers 12 residues. The DNA of the CDR3 is TGTGCCAGCAGCTTGGAGGTGTCCGAGCAGTACTTC. Protein: CASSLEVSEQYF.

This chain links TRBV20-1 with TRBJ2-1; 10 bases agree with TRBD2. There are 12 residues in the CDR3. V was pared by 6 bases and J by 8 bases, with 4 bases of the junction left unmatched. The germline gives CDR1 DFQATT, CDR2 SNEGSKA (reference sequence). CDR3 region: CSALAGGDEQFF. Written as DNA, the CDR3 is TGCAGTGCCTTAGCGGGAGGCGATGAGCAGTTCTTC.

This clonotype has only a few counts. The chain carries TRBV29-1 and TRBJ2-4; D is tentatively TRBD1 or TRBD2 (5 bases each). The last part of the DNA fits TRBJ2-5 better; the J call may be wrong. The CDR3 runs 13 residues. From germline, CDR1 is SQVTM and CDR2 ANQGSEA. The chain's CDR3 is CSVEDGGQETQYF. In DNA form, the CDR3 reads TGCAGCGTTGAAGATGGGGGCCAAGAGACCCAGTACTTC.

This clonotype occurred a few times. The chain uses TRBV12-3 or TRBV12-4 and TRBJ2-1; TRBD2 agrees at 11 bases. Trimming removed 7 bases from V and 3 bases from J; junction bases left unmatched: 5. The CDR3 consists of 15 residues. The DNA for the CDR3 is TGTGCCAGCACCCCGGGACTAGCGGACTACAATGAGCAGTTCTTC. As protein: CASTPGLADYNEQFF.

The sample holds a few counts of this clonotype. V usage is TRBV3-1 and J usage is TRBJ2-3; a possible D gene is TRBD2 (5 bases). V lost 3 bases to trimming and J lost 3 bases, with 16 bases between them. Germline V lookup: CDR1 LGHDT, CDR2 YNNKEL (reference sequence). There are 16 residues in the CDR3. In DNA, the CDR3 is TGTGCCAGCAGCCACCTAGGGAGCAGCAGGACAGATACGCAGTATTTT. It is translated as CASSHLGSSRTDTQYF.

There are a few counts of this clonotype. The V and J genes are TRBV29-1 and TRBJ1-2; D gene uncertain. Germline CDR1 is SQVTM and CDR2 is ANQGSEA. Trimming left V 7 bases short and J 0 bases short, with 6 bases between. This CDR3 is built from 11 residues. The CDR3 spells CSGYSNYGYTF. Here the CDR3 DNA reads TGCAGCGGATACTCTAACTATGGCTACACCTTC.

J is TRBJ2-3 and V is TRBV12-3 or TRBV12-4; D remains unclear. V was cut by 7 bases and J by 1 base, with 12 bases left in between. This CDR3 comprises 14 residues. The CDR3 here is CASTTIRGTDTQYF. The CDR3 DNA reads TGTGCCAGCACAACGATTCGTGGCACAGATACGCAGTATTTT.

The CDR3 sequence is CASSLAVIYEQYF. CDR3 coding DNA: TGTGCCAGCAGCTTAGCCGTGATTTACGAGCAGTACTTC. The chain joins TRBV7-2 to TRBJ2-7; D unclear. This CDR3 is built from 13 residues. From germline, CDR1 is SGHTA and CDR2 FQGNSA. V was shortened by 0 bases and J by 4 bases, with 7 bases between the two germline ends.

The chain recombines TRBV6-5 with TRBJ2-7; 8 bases match TRBD2. CDR3 length: 14 residues. Germline trimming cut 6 bases from V and 0 bases from J; bases unmatched to any gene: 4. Per germline, CDR1 MNHEY and CDR2 SVGAGI. For the CDR3, the DNA is TGTGCCAGCAGCACTAGCGGCTACTCCTACGAGCAGTACTTC. Protein sequence: CASSTSGYSYEQYF.

The CDR3 loop reads CSGHLRDTQYF. CDR3 DNA sequence: TGCAGTGGGCACCTCAGGGATACGCAGTATTTT. The V gene is TRBV20-1, the J gene TRBJ2-3; D not resolved. Germline loops: CDR1 DFQATT, CDR2 SNEGSKA (reference sequence). Deletions cut 7 bases from V and 6 bases from J, with 11 bases between. The CDR3 covers 11 residues.

V and J are TRBV29-1 and TRBJ1-5, with D uncertain. The CDR3 has 13 amino acids. Trimming removed 5 bases from V and 6 bases from J, with 14 bases in between. CDR1 SQVTM and CDR2 ANQGSEA come from the germline V gene. The CDR3 DNA sequence: TGCAGCGTTAAGACCGGGCGGGGTCAGCCCCAGCATTTT. Its translation is CSVKTGRGQPQHF.

The table lists this clonotype with a few counts. The rearrangement uses TRBV3-1 and TRBJ2-7, with D tentatively TRBD1 or TRBD2 (5 bases each). The CDR3 is 14 amino acids. Trimming pared 4 bases from V and 5 bases from J, leaving 15 bases between. Germline V gene sequence: CDR1 LGHDT, CDR2 YNNKEL (reference sequence). CDR3 amino acids: CASSLQGPYNEQYF. The CDR3 DNA reads as TGTGCCAGCAGCCTCCAGGGACCCTATAACGAGCAGTACTTC.

This clonotype was seen a handful of times. This sequence joins TRBV10-3 and TRBJ2-3, with 14 bases aligning to TRBD2. Germline-derived CDR1 and CDR2 are ENHRY and SYGVKD. The V segment lost 6 bases and the J segment 5 bases; nucleotides outside the gene matches: 7. The CDR3 runs to 16 residues. CDR3 bases: TGTGCCATCAGGGCGGGACTAGCGGGAGATATAGATACGCAGTATTTT. Translating it yields CAIRAGLAGDIDTQYF.

This clonotype was counted only a few times. The chain combines TRBV7-8 with TRBJ2-5, with 8 bases aligning to TRBD1. J gave up 1 base and V 7 bases, and 8 bases lay outside the gene matches. Germline V gives CDR1 SGHVS, CDR2 FQNEAQ. This CDR3 has 15 amino acids. This chain's CDR3 is CASTQTGVIQETQYF. In DNA form, the CDR3 reads TGTGCCAGCACCCAGACAGGGGTAATCCAAGAGACCCAGTACTTC.

The rearrangement uses TRBV20-1 and TRBJ1-4; D remains unclear. The CDR3 spans 13 residues. Trimming stripped 1 base from V and 8 bases from J, with 11 bases between. Germline V gene data show CDR1 as DFQATT and CDR2 as SNEGSKA (reference sequence). The DNA of the CDR3 is TGCAGTGCTAGAGTGCGCCGGCCCGAAAAACTGTTTTTT. This encodes CSARVRRPEKLFF.

V and J are TRBV5-1 and TRBJ1-1, with 12 bases that match TRBD1. The CDR3 consists of 16 residues. In germline, CDR1 is SGHRS, CDR2 YFSETQ. V was clipped by 3 bases and J by 4 bases; unmatched bases: 7. CDR3 in amino acids: CASSYRDRGLGTEAFF. CDR3 nucleotide sequence: TGCGCCAGCAGCTACCGGGACAGGGGGCTTGGCACTGAAGCTTTCTTT.